Presented here are 19 T cell receptor beta chains from one specimen sequenced in a study of technical replicates of blood from a handful of donors. Generated by immunoSEQ multiplex PCR, the TCRdb table keeps only in-frame clones and is missing some. The table lists approximately 87,000 clones, roughly 96% of them singletons, with about 0.36% in the top ten. The sample comprised T cells isolated from PBMCs. These receptors were collected from a human donor in good health.

The chain couples TRBV30 to TRBJ2-7; tentatively, D is TRBD2 (5 bases). V shed 4 bases and J shed 0 bases, with 7 bases lying between them. CDR1 is GTSNPN and CDR2 is SVGIG in the germline V gene (reference sequence). The CDR3 contains 12 residues. CDR3 residues: CAWTSSSYEQYF. The CDR3 DNA is TGTGCCTGGACTAGCAGCTCCTACGAGCAGTACTTC.

This clone was detected a few times. The V and J genes are TRBV29-1 and TRBJ1-1; D might be TRBD1 (5 bases). This CDR3 region has 13 residues. V was clipped by 4 bases and J by 1 base, with 10 bases between them. Germline V gives CDR1 SQVTM, CDR2 ANQGSEA. CDR3 sequence (DNA): TGCAGCGTTGTCGGGGGTTGGAACACTGAAGCTTTCTTT. This codes for CSVVGGWNTEAFF. Combining the CDR3 with reference TRBV29-1 and TRBJ1-1 gives the whole variable domain SAVISQKPSRDICQRGTSLTIQCQVDSQVTMMFWYRQQPGQSLTLIATANQGSEATYESGFVIDKFPISRPNLTFSTLTVSNMSPEDSSIYLCSVVGGWNTEAFFGQGTRLTVV.

The rearrangement uses TRBV5-4 and TRBJ2-3; D possibly corresponds to TRBD2 (7 bases). This CDR3 has 16 residues. Germline lookup yields CDR1 SGHNT and CDR2 YYREEE (reference sequence). V shed 2 bases and J shed 2 bases, with 15 bases lying between them. CDR3 DNA sequence: TGTGCCAGCAGCTTTGGGGGGGGCTCGGTCACAGATACGCAGTATTTT. This encodes CASSFGGGSVTDTQYF.

The chain links TRBV9 to TRBJ2-5; the match to TRBD1 covers 7 bases. This CDR3 comprises 14 residues. Germline CDR1 SGDLS, CDR2 YYNGEE. Unmatched junction bases numbered 6, after V lost 2 bases and J lost 5 bases. The CDR3 nucleotides are TGTGCCAGCAGCGTCTCGACAGGGTTGGAGACCCAGTACTTC. Its protein is CASSVSTGLETQYF.

The CDR3 loop reads CASSPPIFGEQPQHF. The CDR3 DNA is TGCGCCAGCAGTCCCCCCATTTTCGGAGAACAGCCCCAGCATTTT. V usage is TRBV23-1 and J usage is TRBJ1-5; D is unresolved. TRBV23-1 is reported as an ORF; its role is uncertain. The CDR3 is 15 amino acids. V lost 4 bases and J lost 7, with 17 bases in between.

The chain has TRBV5-1 and TRBJ2-1; TRBD2 aligns across 8 bases. The ends lost 3 bases at V and 6 bases at J; junction bases unmatched: 11. CDR1 is SGHRS, CDR2 YFSETQ, per germline. The CDR3 has 16 residues. The CDR3 coding sequence is TGCGCCAGCAGCTATCGACCAGCGGGAGAGGGCAATGAGCAGTTCTTC. This gives the protein CASSYRPAGEGNEQFF.

This chain uses TRBV7-9 with TRBJ1-2, with TRBD1 matching 8 bases. V dropped 5 bases and J dropped 4; count of bases not matched to a gene: 3. Germline CDR1 reads SEHNR; CDR2 reads FQNEAQ (reference sequence). The CDR3 consists of 13 residues. As DNA, the CDR3 is TGTGCCAGCAGCCGGGACAGGATCTATGGCTACACCTTC. This codes for CASSRDRIYGYTF.

The rearrangement joins TRBV6-5 to TRBJ1-5; no definite D call. V lost 0 bases, J lost 5 bases, and 5 bases lay in between. The V gene's germline CDR1 is MNHEY and CDR2 SVGAGI. The CDR3 extends over 13 amino acids. This chain's CDR3 is CASSYSEHQPQHF. The CDR3 DNA sequence: TGTGCCAGCAGTTACTCCGAGCATCAGCCCCAGCATTTT.

This chain joins TRBV4-2 and TRBJ1-5; a possible D gene is TRBD1 (5 bases). This CDR3 is 16 amino acids long. With 0 bases removed from V and 6 bases from J, the gap between germline ends came to 15 bases. CDR1 LGHNA and CDR2 YNFKEQ come from the germline V gene. CDR3 coding DNA: TGTGCCAGCAGCCAAGATTGGCAGGGAGGTCGTCAGCCCCAGCATTTT. This codes for CASSQDWQGGRQPQHF.

The genes are TRBV27 and TRBJ1-5; a possible D gene is TRBD1 (5 bases). CDR3 size: 14 residues. The V end lost 2 bases, the J end lost 3 bases, and 8 bases lay between the germline ends. Germline CDR1 is MNHEY and CDR2 is SMNVEV (reference sequence). The CDR3 here is CASSLRGYNQPQHF. The DNA for the CDR3 is TGTGCCAGCAGTTTAAGGGGCTACAATCAGCCCCAGCATTTT.

The genes are TRBV2 and TRBJ2-5, with 14 bases lining up with TRBD2. Germline-derived CDR1 and CDR2 are SNHLY and FYNNEI. The CDR3 sequence is 16 residues long. Losses at the gene ends were 6 bases for V and 1 base for J; bases not matched to a gene: 4. The DNA of the CDR3 is TGTGCCAGCAGGGGACTAGCGGGAGCGAGCCAAGAGACCCAGTACTTC. Translation gives CASRGLAGASQETQYF.

Concerning this clone: The same CDR3 can be traced to other DNA sequences in this sample. This rearrangement joins TRBV7-9 to TRBJ1-1, with D perhaps TRBD1 (6 bases). Trimming stripped 6 bases from V and 2 bases from J, with 10 bases between. In germline, CDR1 is SEHNR, CDR2 FQNEAQ (reference sequence). The CDR3 has 13 residues. This CDR3 reads CASSSQGNTEAFF. DNA of the CDR3: TGTGCCAGCAGTTCACAGGGCAACACTGAAGCTTTCTTT.

As regards this clone: The germline gene is not matched at one end of the junction; a read error may be the cause. The rearrangement uses TRBV7-7 and TRBJ1-5; unclear D gene. Looked up from germline, CDR1 is SSHAT and CDR2 is FNYEAQ (reference sequence). The CDR3 totals 16 residues. The DNA of the CDR3 is TGTGCTAGCAGCTTAGACTTGGGGAGCGGGAATCAGCCCCAGCATTTT. Encoded protein: CASSLDLGSGNQPQHF.

V gene TRBV27 combines with J gene TRBJ1-5; 9 bases are shared with TRBD1. The CDR3 runs 14 residues. V lost 7 bases to trimming and J lost 1 base; unmatched junction nucleotides: 2. CDR1 is MNHEY and CDR2 is SMNVEV in the germline V gene (reference sequence). CDR3 in amino acids: CASTGQGSNQPQHF. CDR3 coding DNA: TGTGCCAGCACGGGACAGGGAAGCAATCAGCCCCAGCATTTT.

The rearrangement links TRBV10-3 to TRBJ2-7; possibly TRBD2 for D (5 bases). Trimming took off 3 bases at V and 3 bases at J, with 12 bases between the two ends. The V gene's germline CDR1 is ENHRY and CDR2 SYGVKD. CDR3 length equals 14 residues. CDR3 region: CAISDFITSYEQYF. The CDR3 bases are TGTGCCATCAGTGACTTTATTACTAGCTACGAGCAGTACTTC.

As concerns this clone: At one boundary the junction diverges from the germline segment, which might be a read error. The identical CDR3 is also encoded by other nucleotide sequences in the sample. The chain joins TRBV27 to TRBJ2-5; no clear D. Germline-derived CDR1 and CDR2 are MNHEY and SMNVEV (reference sequence). The CDR3 loop spans 15 amino acids. CDR3 in amino acids: CASSPGPAFQETQYF. Written as DNA, the CDR3 is TGCGCCAGCAGTCCGGGTCCAGCCTTCCAAGAGACCCAGTACTTC.

This clone has only one observation. The rearrangement links TRBV4-2 to TRBJ1-2; TRBD1 aligns across 7 bases. This CDR3 region has 15 residues. With V trimmed by 0 bases and J by 4 bases, 5 bases remained unmatched. CDR1 is LGHNA, CDR2 YNFKEQ, per germline. The CDR3 here is CASSQDRDSFYGYTF. CDR3 coding DNA: TGTGCCAGCAGCCAAGATAGGGACAGCTTCTATGGCTACACCTTC.

V usage is TRBV7-8 and J usage is TRBJ2-3; TRBD2 matches 13 bases. Germline V gene data show CDR1 as SGHVS and CDR2 as FQNEAQ. The length of the CDR3 is 15 residues. V shed 5 bases, J shed 6 bases, and the junction held 5 bases outside the gene matches. The CDR3 region has the DNA TGTGCCAGCAGCCGGACTAGCGGGAGTCCCGATACGCAGTATTTT. Its protein product is CASSRTSGSPDTQYF.

This rearrangement joins TRBV5-4 to TRBJ2-7, with D possibly matching TRBD1 (5 bases). This CDR3 contains 15 residues. Germline V gene sequence: CDR1 SGHNT, CDR2 YYREEE (reference sequence). V lost 0 bases, J lost 0 bases, and 10 bases lay in between. This CDR3 reads CASSLVQASSYEQYF. The CDR3 DNA reads TGTGCCAGCAGCTTGGTACAGGCCAGCTCCTACGAGCAGTACTTC.